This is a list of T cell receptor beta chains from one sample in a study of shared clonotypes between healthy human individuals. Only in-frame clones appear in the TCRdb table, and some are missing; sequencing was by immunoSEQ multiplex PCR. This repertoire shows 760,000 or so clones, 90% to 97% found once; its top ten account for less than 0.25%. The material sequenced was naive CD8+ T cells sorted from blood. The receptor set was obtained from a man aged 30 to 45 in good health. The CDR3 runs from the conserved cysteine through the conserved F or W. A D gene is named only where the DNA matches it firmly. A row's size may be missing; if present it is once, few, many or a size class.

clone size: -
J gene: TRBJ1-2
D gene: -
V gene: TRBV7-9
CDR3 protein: CASSLVAGVGRGYTF
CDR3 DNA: TGTGCCAGCAGCTTAGTGGCGGGGGTCGGTCGTGGCTACACCTTC

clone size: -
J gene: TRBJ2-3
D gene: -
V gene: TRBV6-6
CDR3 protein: CASSYSPDTQYF
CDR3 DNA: TGTGCCAGCAGTTACTCCCCAGATACGCAGTATTTT

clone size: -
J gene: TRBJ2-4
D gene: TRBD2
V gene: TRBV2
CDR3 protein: CASSATPGLKNIQYF
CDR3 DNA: TGTGCCAGCAGTGCGACGCCGGGACTAAAAAACATTCAGTACTTC

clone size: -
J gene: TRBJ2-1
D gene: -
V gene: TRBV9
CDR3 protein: CASSVTSYNEQFF
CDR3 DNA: TGTGCCAGCAGCGTCACCTCTTACAATGAGCAGTTCTTC

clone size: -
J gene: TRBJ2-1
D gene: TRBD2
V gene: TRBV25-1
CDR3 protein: CASSEGTSGRLAYNEQFF
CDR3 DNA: TGTGCCAGCAGTGAAGGGACTAGCGGGAGATTAGCCTACAATGAGCAGTTCTTC

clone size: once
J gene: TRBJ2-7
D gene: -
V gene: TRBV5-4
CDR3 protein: CASSLAGSPIYEQCF
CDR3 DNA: TGTGCCAGCAGCTTGGCAGGATCACCCATCTACGAGCAGTGCTTC

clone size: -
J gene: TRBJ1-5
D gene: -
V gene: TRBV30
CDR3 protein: CAWNQGVGNQPQHF
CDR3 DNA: TGTGCCTGGAATCAGGGAGTTGGCAATCAGCCCCAGCATTTT

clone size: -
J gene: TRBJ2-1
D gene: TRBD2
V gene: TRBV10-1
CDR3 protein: CASSESYERESGNEQFF
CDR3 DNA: TGCGCCAGCAGTGAGTCCTATGAGCGGGAGTCCGGTAATGAGCAGTTCTTC

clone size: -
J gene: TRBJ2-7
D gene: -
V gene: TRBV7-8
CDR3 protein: CASSSTREAYEQYF
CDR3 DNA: TGTGCCAGCAGCTCTACCCGCGAGGCCTACGAGCAGTACTTC

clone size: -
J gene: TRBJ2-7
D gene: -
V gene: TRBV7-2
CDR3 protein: CASSHPDRTYEQYF
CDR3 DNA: TGTGCCAGCAGCCACCCCGACAGGACCTACGAGCAGTACTTC

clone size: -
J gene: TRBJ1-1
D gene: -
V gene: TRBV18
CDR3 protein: CASSPGQMNTEAFF
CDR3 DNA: TGTGCCAGCTCACCAGGCCAGATGAACACTGAAGCTTTCTTT

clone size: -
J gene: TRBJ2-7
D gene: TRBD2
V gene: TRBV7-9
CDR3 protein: CASSPRGGSYEQYF
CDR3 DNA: TGTGCCAGCAGCCCCCGCGGGGGCTCCTACGAGCAGTACTTC

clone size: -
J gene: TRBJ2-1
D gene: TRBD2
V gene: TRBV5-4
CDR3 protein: CASSLAPSGSLNEQFF
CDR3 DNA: TGTGCCAGCAGCTTGGCTCCTAGCGGGAGTCTAAATGAGCAGTTCTTC

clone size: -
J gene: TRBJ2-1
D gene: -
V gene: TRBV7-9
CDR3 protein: CASSSDVSEQFF
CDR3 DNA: TGTGCCAGCAGCTCGGACGTTTCAGAGCAGTTCTTC

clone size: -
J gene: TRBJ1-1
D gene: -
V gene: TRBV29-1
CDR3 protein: CSVPDTSPGAFF
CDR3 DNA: TGCAGCGTTCCGGACACCTCCCCAGGGGCTTTCTTT

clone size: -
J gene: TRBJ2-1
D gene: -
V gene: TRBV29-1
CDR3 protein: CSVELTTQQFF
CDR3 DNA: TGCAGCGTTGAGCTCACTACCCAGCAGTTCTTC

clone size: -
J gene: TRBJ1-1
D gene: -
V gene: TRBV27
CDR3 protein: CASSWSGDTEAFF
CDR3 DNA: TGTGCCAGCAGCTGGTCAGGGGACACTGAAGCTTTCTTT

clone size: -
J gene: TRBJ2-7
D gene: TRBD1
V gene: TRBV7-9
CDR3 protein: CASRGQTGLYEQYF
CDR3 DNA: TGTGCCAGCAGGGGACAGACAGGCCTGTACGAGCAGTACTTC

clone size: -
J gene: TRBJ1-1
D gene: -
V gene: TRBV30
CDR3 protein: CAWSVMSVMNTEAFF
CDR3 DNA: TGTGCCTGGAGTGTAATGTCGGTTATGAACACTGAAGCTTTCTTT

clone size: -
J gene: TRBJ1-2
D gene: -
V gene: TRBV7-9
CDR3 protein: CASSSGVEYYGYTF
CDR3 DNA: TGTGCCAGCAGCTCCGGCGTGGAGTACTATGGCTACACCTTC

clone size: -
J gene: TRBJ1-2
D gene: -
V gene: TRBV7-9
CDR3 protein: CASSDLGSSNYGYTF
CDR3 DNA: TGTGCCAGCAGCGACCTCGGGTCGTCTAACTATGGCTACACCTTC

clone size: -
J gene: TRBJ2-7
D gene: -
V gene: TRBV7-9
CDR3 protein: CASSPVQGSYEQYF
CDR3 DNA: TGTGCCAGCAGCCCCGTTCAGGGTTCCTACGAGCAGTACTTC

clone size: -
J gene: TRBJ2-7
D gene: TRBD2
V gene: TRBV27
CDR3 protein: CASSSPTSGGTPFYEQYF
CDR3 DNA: TGTGCCAGCAGTTCCCCGACTAGCGGGGGGACCCCTTTTTACGAGCAGTACTTC

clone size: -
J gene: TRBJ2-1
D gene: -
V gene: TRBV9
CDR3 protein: CASSVSENEQFF
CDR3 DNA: TGTGCCAGCAGCGTTTCAGAGAATGAGCAGTTCTTC

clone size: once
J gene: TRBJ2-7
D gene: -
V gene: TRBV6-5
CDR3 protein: CASSPGHIYEQYF
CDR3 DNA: TGTGCCAGCAGTCCGGGACATATTTACGAGCAGTACTTC

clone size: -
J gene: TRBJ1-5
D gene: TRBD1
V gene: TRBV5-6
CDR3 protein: CASSLAAGGVNQPQHF
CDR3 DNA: TGTGCCAGCAGCTTGGCAGCAGGGGGCGTTAATCAGCCCCAGCATTTT

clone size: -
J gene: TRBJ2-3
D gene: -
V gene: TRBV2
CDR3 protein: CASISDTQYF
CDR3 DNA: TGTGCCAGCATCTCAGATACGCAGTATTTT

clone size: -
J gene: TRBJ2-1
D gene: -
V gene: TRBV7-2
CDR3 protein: CASSLGLLGYNEQFF
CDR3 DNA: TGTGCCAGCAGCTTAGGACTGTTGGGCTACAATGAGCAGTTCTTC

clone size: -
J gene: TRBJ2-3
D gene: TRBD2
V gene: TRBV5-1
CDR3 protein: CASKSGATDTQYF
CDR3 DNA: TGCGCCAGCAAAAGCGGGGCAACAGATACGCAGTATTTT

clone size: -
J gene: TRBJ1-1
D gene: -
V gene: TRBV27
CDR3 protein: CASSPIGGGSDTNENTEAFF
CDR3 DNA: TGTGCCAGCAGTCCCATCGGAGGGGGTTCCGATACCAATGAGAACACTGAAGCTTTCTTT

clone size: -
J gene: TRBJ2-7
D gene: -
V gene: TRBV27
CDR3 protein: CASSFASSYEQYF
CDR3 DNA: TGTGCCAGCAGTTTCGCCAGCTCCTACGAGCAGTACTTC

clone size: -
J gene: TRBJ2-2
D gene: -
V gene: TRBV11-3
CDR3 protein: CASSSPEGGELFF
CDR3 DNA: TGTGCCAGCAGCTCCCCGGAGGGCGGGGAGCTGTTTTTT

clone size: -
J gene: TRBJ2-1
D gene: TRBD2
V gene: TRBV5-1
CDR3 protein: CASSLEGLATYNEQFF
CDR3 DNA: TGCGCCAGCAGCTTGGAGGGACTAGCGACATACAATGAGCAGTTCTTC

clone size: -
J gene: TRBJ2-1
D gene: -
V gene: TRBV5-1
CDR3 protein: CASSIIDYNEQFF
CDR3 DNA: TGCGCCAGCAGCATTATCGATTACAATGAGCAGTTCTTC

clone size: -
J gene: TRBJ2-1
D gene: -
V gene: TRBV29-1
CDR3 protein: CSVEEKNNEQFF
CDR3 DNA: TGCAGCGTTGAAGAAAAGAACAATGAGCAGTTCTTC

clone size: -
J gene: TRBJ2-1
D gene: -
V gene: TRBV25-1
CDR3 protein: CASSDRQDYNEQFF
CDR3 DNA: TGTGCCAGCAGTGATAGGCAAGACTACAATGAGCAGTTCTTC

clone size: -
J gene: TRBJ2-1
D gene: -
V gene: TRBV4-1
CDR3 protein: CASSPYEGGYNEQFF
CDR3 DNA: TGCGCCAGCAGCCCATACGAGGGGGGCTACAATGAGCAGTTCTTC

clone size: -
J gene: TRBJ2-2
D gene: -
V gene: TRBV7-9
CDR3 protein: CASSPPLTPGELFF
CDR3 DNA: TGTGCCAGCAGCCCGCCTCTAACACCCGGGGAGCTGTTTTTT

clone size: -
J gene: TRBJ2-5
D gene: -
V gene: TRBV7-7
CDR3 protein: CASSLVRGDPPPGTQYF
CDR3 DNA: TGTGCTAGCAGCTTAGTGAGGGGGGATCCGCCACCCGGGACCCAGTACTTC